One and the same sample provided the 27 T cell receptor beta chains below, sequenced in a study of T cell responses to AZD1222 COVID-19 vaccine. Produced via immunoSEQ multiplex PCR; TCRdb's table is partial and in-frame only. Of about 110,000 clones detected, approximately 90% appear once; the ten largest clones hold 2% to 2.5%. The source material was peripheral blood, sampled 28 days after the second AZD1222 dose. Receptor source: an adult who received the AZD1222 COVID-19 vaccine.

The genes are TRBV9 and TRBJ2-7; 8 nucleotides align to TRBD2. The CDR3 totals 14 residues. CDR1 and CDR2 (germline): SGDLS, YYNGEE. With V trimmed by 2 bases and J by 6 bases, 7 bases remained unmatched. The CDR3 DNA reads as TGTGCCAGCAGCGTCAAAAATGCGGGGGGCGAGCAGTACTTC. This translates into CASSVKNAGGEQYF.

This clone appeared a single time. The chain employs TRBV6-5 and TRBJ2-7; D possibly corresponds to TRBD1 (6 bases). Germline CDR1 reads MNHEY; CDR2 reads SVGAGI. The length of the CDR3 is 14 residues. Between the trimmed V and J ends, which lost 4 bases and 2 bases, there was a span of 12 bases. The CDR3 coding sequence is TGTGCCAGCAGTTCTCCGCGGACAGCCTACGAGCAGTACTTC. Residues: CASSSPRTAYEQYF.

The V gene is TRBV19, the J gene TRBJ2-1, with a tentative D call TRBD2 (6 bases). CDR1 is LNHDA and CDR2 is SQIVND in the germline V gene (reference sequence). V lost 6 bases and J 6 bases, leaving 12 bases between the germline ends. The CDR3 runs 13 residues. The CDR3, as DNA: TGTGCCAGTAGCCCGGGACTCCTCAATGAGCAGTTCTTC. This sequence encodes CASSPGLLNEQFF.

This chain connects TRBV10-3 to TRBJ2-5; D remains unclear. Germline loops: CDR1 ENHRY, CDR2 SYGVKD. This CDR3 has 13 amino acids. Trimming cost V 9 bases and J 5 bases, with 16 bases left between them. Here the CDR3 DNA reads TGTGCCATATCCATGCCGACCTCGGAGACCCAGTACTTC. This sequence encodes CAISMPTSETQYF.

The chain recombines TRBV6-4 with TRBJ2-1; D may be TRBD2 (6 bases). The CDR3 consists of 13 residues. From germline, CDR1 is MRHNA and CDR2 SNTAGT. Trimming removed 1 base from V and 7 bases from J, with 8 bases in between. The CDR3 loop is CASSDYGGNEQFF. The DNA of the CDR3 is TGTGCCAGCAGTGACTACGGGGGTAATGAGCAGTTCTTC.

The chain carries TRBV5-1 and TRBJ1-1; D is uncertain. CDR3 size: 14 residues. Trimming took off 3 bases at V and 3 bases at J, with 12 bases between the two ends. Germline V gives CDR1 SGHRS, CDR2 YFSETQ. CDR3 loop: CASSWEGGDTEAFF. The CDR3 DNA follows: TGCGCCAGCAGCTGGGAGGGCGGGGACACTGAAGCTTTCTTT. Filled out from reference TRBV5-1 and TRBJ1-1, the complete variable domain reads KAGVTQTPRYLIKTRGQQVTLSCSPISGHRSVSWYQQTPGQGLQFLFEYFSETQRNKGNFPGRFSGRQFSNSRSEMNVSTLELGDSALYLCASSWEGGDTEAFFGQGTRLTVV.

This clone came up once. The V gene is TRBV19, the J gene TRBJ2-3; TRBD2 aligns across 10 bases. CDR3 length: 15 amino acids. Germline CDR1 and CDR2: LNHDA and SQIVND (reference sequence). V trimming: 7 bases; J trimming: 1 base; junction bases outside the gene matches: 5. DNA for the CDR3: TGTGCCAGTATCCCCGGGACTAGCGGCACAGATACGCAGTATTTT. Protein sequence: CASIPGTSGTDTQYF.

The chain combines TRBV3-1 (or the pseudogene TRBV3-2) with TRBJ2-2; D is uncertain. The CDR3 totals 13 residues. Trimming stripped 1 base from V and 3 bases from J, with 3 bases between. Looked up from germline, CDR1 is LGHDT and CDR2 is YNNKEL (reference sequence). CDR3 sequence reads: CASSQVDTGELFF. The CDR3 DNA reads as TGTGCCAGCAGCCAAGTTGACACCGGGGAGCTGTTTTTT.

The chain joins TRBV11-2 to TRBJ2-7; tentatively, D is TRBD2 (6 bases). The CDR3 runs 18 residues. Germline V CDR1 and CDR2: SGHAT, FQNNGV. The ends were cut back, 6 bases at V and 0 bases at J, with 24 bases in the middle. The CDR3 DNA sequence: TGTGCCAGCAGATCCTTCCTGAACCGGGACTTAAGCTCCTACGAGCAGTACTTC. Residues: CASRSFLNRDLSSYEQYF.

The V call is TRBV25-1, the J call TRBJ2-7; 12 bases map to TRBD2. The CDR3 has 14 residues. CDR1 is MGHDK and CDR2 is SYGVNS in the germline V gene. The trim removed 8 bases at V and 1 base at J, leaving 3 bases unmatched. The CDR3 DNA follows: TGTGCCAGCTCGACTAGCGGGAGATCCTACGAGCAGTACTTC. Amino acid sequence: CASSTSGRSYEQYF.

This chain connects TRBV30 to TRBJ1-1, with a weak D call TRBD1 (5 bases). Germline CDR1 is GTSNPN and CDR2 is SVGIG (reference sequence). The CDR3 is 14 residues long. V shed 2 bases and J shed 5 bases, with 15 bases lying between them. The CDR3 nucleotides read TGTGCCTGGAGTCTTGGCAGGGATGCGACTGAAGCTTTCTTT. Residues: CAWSLGRDATEAFF.

The chain links TRBV18 to TRBJ2-7, with TRBD2 identical over 12 bases. V lost 3 bases, J lost 7 bases, and 13 bases stayed unmatched. Germline CDR1 reads KGHSH; CDR2 reads LQKENI. This CDR3 has 17 residues. The CDR3, as DNA: TGTGCCAGCTCACCGCTACCCTCGACTAGCGGGAGACAAGAGCAGTACTTC. Its protein is CASSPLPSTSGRQEQYF.

This chain connects TRBV3-1 (or the pseudogene TRBV3-2) to TRBJ1-1; D is unresolved. Germline values: CDR1 LGHDT, CDR2 YNNKEL (reference sequence). This CDR3 comprises 13 residues. V shed 5 bases and J shed 1 base, with 8 bases lying between them. The CDR3 region has the DNA TGTGCCAGCAGCTTTCGACAGAACACTGAAGCTTTCTTT. Its protein product is CASSFRQNTEAFF.

The chain combines TRBV28 with TRBJ2-7, with 9 nucleotides matching TRBD1. Germline CDR1 and CDR2: MDHEN and SYDVKM. After removal of 5 bases from V and 6 bases from J, the junction contained 8 bases not matched to a gene. The CDR3 is 14 residues long. In DNA form, the CDR3 reads TGTGCCAGCAGTCTCCCCGGGACAGGGCGCGAGCAGTACTTC. Translation gives CASSLPGTGREQYF. The entire variable domain, with the rest obtained from reference TRBV28 and TRBJ2-7, is as follows: DVKVTQSSRYLVKRTGEKVFLECVQDMDHENMFWYRQDPGLGLRLIYFSYDVKMKEKGDIPEGYSVSREKKERFSLILESASTNQTSMYLCASSLPGTGREQYFGPGTRLTVT.

This clone was seen only a few times. The chain is built from TRBV6-5 and TRBJ1-1; 8 nucleotides agree with TRBD1. V shed 6 bases, J shed 6 bases, and the junction held 6 bases outside the gene matches. CDR3 length: 13 amino acids. CDR1 is MNHEY, CDR2 SVGAGI, per germline. CDR3 DNA sequence: TGTGCCAGCAGAGGGACAGGACCGTCTGAAGCTTTCTTT. Its protein product is CASRGTGPSEAFF.

The V and J genes are TRBV5-4 and TRBJ1-1, with TRBD1 matching over 7 bases. There are 15 residues in the CDR3. Germline lookup yields CDR1 SGHNT and CDR2 YYREEE (reference sequence). V was clipped by 4 bases and J by 1 base; unmatched bases: 7. DNA for the CDR3: TGTGCCAGCAGCCGATACAGGGGAAAGAACACTGAAGCTTTCTTT. Its protein product is CASSRYRGKNTEAFF.

This sequence joins TRBV24-1 and TRBJ2-3; 14 nucleotides line up with TRBD2. The CDR3 contains 16 residues. The V and J ends lost 5 bases and 7 bases, in that order; junction bases with no gene match: 7. CDR1 is KGHDR and CDR2 is SFDVKD in the germline V gene. CDR3 in amino acids: CATSAMTSGRANTQYF. The CDR3 DNA reads as TGTGCCACCAGTGCCATGACTAGCGGGAGGGCAAATACGCAGTATTTT.

CDR3 loop: CATSRDPGQPQHF. The DNA of the CDR3 is TGTGCCACCAGCAGAGATCCGGGGCAGCCCCAGCATTTT. The chain combines TRBV15 with TRBJ1-5, with D hard to call. Between the trimmed V and J ends, which lost 0 bases and 7 bases, there was a span of 7 bases. The CDR3 loop spans 13 amino acids. Germline CDR1 LNHNV, CDR2 YYDKDF (reference sequence).

This rearrangement joins TRBV27 to TRBJ2-1, with TRBD2 identical over 11 bases. The CDR3 extends over 14 amino acids. Germline CDR1 is MNHEY and CDR2 is SMNVEV (reference sequence). The ends lost 6 bases at V and 6 bases at J; junction bases unmatched: 4. CDR3 nucleotide sequence: TGTGCCAGCAGACTAGCGGGAGAACTCAATGAGCAGTTCTTC. Translation: CASRLAGELNEQFF.

The chain employs TRBV28 and TRBJ1-3, with TRBD1 as a possible D gene (5 bases). CDR1 is MDHEN, CDR2 SYDVKM, per germline. Trimming took 8 bases from V and 2 from J, leaving 16 bases between them. This CDR3 spans 15 amino acids. The CDR3 protein is CASFQPGYAGNTIYF. The CDR3 DNA follows: TGTGCCAGCTTTCAACCAGGGTATGCTGGAAACACCATATATTTT.

The gene calls are TRBV30 and TRBJ1-3; possibly TRBD1 for D (6 bases). Trimming removed 5 bases at V and 0 bases at J, with 8 bases between. The CDR3 has 13 residues. Germline V gene lookup returns CDR1 GTSNPN and CDR2 SVGIG (reference sequence). CDR3 amino acids: CAWEGDSGNTIYF. The CDR3 region has the DNA TGTGCCTGGGAGGGGGACTCTGGAAACACCATATATTTT.

This clone was observed many times. The rearrangement joins TRBV28 to TRBJ2-7, with D tentatively TRBD2 (6 bases). V was trimmed by 6 bases and J by 7 bases, leaving 13 bases between them. This CDR3 is 12 amino acids long. From germline, CDR1 is MDHEN and CDR2 SYDVKM. CDR3 loop: CASSRGNREQYF. CDR3 nucleotides: TGTGCCAGCAGCCGGGGGAATCGGGAGCAGTACTTC.

The rearrangement joins TRBV24-1 to TRBJ2-1; D is ambiguous. Germline-derived CDR1 and CDR2 are KGHDR and SFDVKD. The CDR3 has 14 amino acids. V was cut by 8 bases and J by 0 bases, with 10 bases left in between. As DNA, the CDR3 is TGTGCCACCAACAAGGGAAGCTCCTACAATGAGCAGTTCTTC. Amino acid sequence: CATNKGSSYNEQFF.

This clone was counted between two and nine times. This chain links TRBV29-1 with TRBJ1-5; 9 nucleotides agree with TRBD1. Unmatched junction bases numbered 10, after V lost 7 bases and J lost 9 bases. The germline V gene has CDR1 SQVTM and CDR2 ANQGSEA. This CDR3 is built from 13 residues. CDR3 sequence: CSALGDREAPQHF. CDR3 nucleotides: TGCAGCGCCCTAGGGGACAGGGAGGCGCCCCAGCATTTT.

This clone was observed once. V usage is TRBV28 and J usage is TRBJ2-3; D perhaps matches TRBD2 (5 bases). The CDR3 consists of 13 residues. The germline V gene has CDR1 MDHEN and CDR2 SYDVKM. The V end lost 5 bases, the J end lost 4 bases, and 10 bases lay between the germline ends. In DNA form, the CDR3 reads TGTGCCAGCAGTCCCCCGAGGGCAGATACGCAGTATTTT. Amino acids: CASSPPRADTQYF.

Only a few counts were recorded for this clone. The V and J genes are TRBV28 and TRBJ2-5; D remains unclear. The CDR3 spans 14 residues. Deletions cut 6 bases from V and 3 bases from J, with 14 bases between. The germline gives CDR1 MDHEN, CDR2 SYDVKM. DNA for the CDR3: TGTGCCAGCAGCCACTCCCGGTCGAAAGAGACCCAGTACTTC. Amino acid sequence: CASSHSRSKETQYF.

The chain uses TRBV4-2 and TRBJ2-1, with 11 positions matching TRBD2. The CDR3 length is 15 residues. V lost 8 bases to trimming and J lost 4 bases; unmatched junction nucleotides: 7. The V gene's germline CDR1 is LGHNA and CDR2 YNFKEQ. CDR3 in DNA: TGTGCCAGCGTGGGTTTAGCGGGAGGGTACAATGAGCAGTTCTTC. Encoded protein: CASVGLAGGYNEQFF.